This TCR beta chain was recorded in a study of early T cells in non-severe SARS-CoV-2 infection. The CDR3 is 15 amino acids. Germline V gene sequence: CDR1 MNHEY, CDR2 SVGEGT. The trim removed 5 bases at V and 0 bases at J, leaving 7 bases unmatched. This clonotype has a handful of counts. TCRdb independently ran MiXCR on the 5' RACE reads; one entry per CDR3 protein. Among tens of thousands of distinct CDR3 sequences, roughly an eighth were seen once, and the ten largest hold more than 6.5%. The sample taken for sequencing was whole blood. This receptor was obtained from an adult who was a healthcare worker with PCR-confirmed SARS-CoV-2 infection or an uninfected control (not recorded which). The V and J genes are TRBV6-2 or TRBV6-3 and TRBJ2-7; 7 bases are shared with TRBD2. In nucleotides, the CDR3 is TGTGCCAGCAGTAGCCCCGGCGGGAGCTCCTACGAGCAGTACTTC. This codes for CASSSPGGSSYEQYF.